The 29 T cell receptor beta chains below all came from one sample that was sequenced in a study of a mutant IDH1 vaccine in newly diagnosed glioma (dated by TCRdb to the early 2020s). Their specific antigens are unknown. Libraries were constructed by the immunoSEQ multiplex PCR assay. Not all clones reach the TCRdb copy of this immuneACCESS table, which keeps in-frame sequences only. Checked studies attribute under half of the gap to unresolved V genes and leave the rest unexplained. This sample holds roughly 34,000 clones; about nine tenths were observed only once. Approximately 5.1% of the sample is held by the ten biggest clonotypes. This specimen's time point label, per the study, means: week 47, end of study. Every vaccine dose consisted of 300 ug of a 20-mer mutant IDH1 peptide in Montanide, administered subcutaneously together with topical imiquimod. Source: PBMCs, taken from a glioma patient whose treatment included an IDH1 peptide vaccine. The receptors come from a woman in her thirties or forties with glioma.

The rearrangement links TRBV12-5 to TRBJ1-3; the D is unclear. V was shortened by 0 bases and J by 0 bases, with 9 bases between the two germline ends. The CDR3 is 16 residues long. The germline gives CDR1 LGHNT, CDR2 FRNRAP. CDR3 in amino acids: CASGLVVGSSGNTIYF. Written as DNA, the CDR3 is TGTGCTAGTGGTTTGGTAGTCGGAAGCTCTGGAAACACCATATATTTT.

This chain uses TRBV19 with TRBJ2-7; perhaps D is TRBD1 or TRBD2 (6 bases each). CDR3 length: 17 residues. Germline CDR1 is LNHDA and CDR2 is SQIVND (reference sequence). V was shortened by 6 bases and J by 1 base, with 22 bases between the two germline ends. Here the CDR3 DNA reads TGTGCCAGTAGCCCGATAGGGCAAGGGGGGTTTTCCTACGAGCAGTACTTC. The encoded protein is CASSPIGQGGFSYEQYF.

Comments on this clone: The germline gene is not matched at one end of the junction; a read error may be the cause. The rearrangement joins TRBV28 to TRBJ1-1; the D is unclear. CDR1 and CDR2 from the germline V gene are MDHEN and SYDVKM. This CDR3 is 12 amino acids long. This CDR3 reads CASTLGGTEAFF. The CDR3 DNA sequence: TGTGCCAGCACTTTAGGCGGCACTGAAGCTTTCTTT.

This chain uses TRBV30 with TRBJ1-2, with no clear D. V lost 3 bases and J lost 2, with 10 bases in between. Germline CDR1 GTSNPN, CDR2 SVGIG (reference sequence). CDR3 length: 13 residues. The CDR3 sequence: CAWSGPMNYGYTF. CDR3 coding DNA: TGTGCCTGGAGCGGGCCTATGAACTATGGCTACACCTTC.

Note on this clone: At the DNA level, this CDR3 is encoded by other sequences in the same sample as well. The chain employs TRBV5-1 and TRBJ2-2; a weak D match, TRBD1 (5 bases). The germline V gene has CDR1 SGHRS and CDR2 YFSETQ. The CDR3 runs to 14 residues. Between the trimmed V and J ends, which lost 4 bases and 1 base, there was a span of 8 bases. In DNA form, the CDR3 reads TGCGCCAGCAGCCCTGGACAGAACACCGGGGAGCTGTTTTTT. It specifies CASSPGQNTGELFF.

The V gene is TRBV6-1, the J gene TRBJ1-5, with 8 positions matching TRBD1. Unmatched junction bases numbered 6, after V lost 2 bases and J lost 0 bases. Germline V gives CDR1 MNHNS, CDR2 SASEGT. This CDR3 is built from 17 residues. The CDR3 reads CASSEWLQGDSNQPQHF. The CDR3 DNA is TGTGCCAGCAGTGAATGGTTACAGGGGGATAGCAATCAGCCCCAGCATTTT.

This chain uses TRBV7-9 with TRBJ1-1; D uncertain. Trimming left V 1 base short and J 0 bases short, with 15 bases between. CDR1 SEHNR and CDR2 FQNEAQ come from the germline V gene (reference sequence). This CDR3 region has 17 residues. Here the CDR3 reads CASSLGTLREMNTEAFF. DNA for the CDR3: TGTGCCAGCAGCTTAGGTACACTCAGAGAGATGAACACTGAAGCTTTCTTT.

V usage is TRBV5-1 and J usage is TRBJ1-1; the D is unclear. V dropped 0 bases and J dropped 5 bases, with 8 bases sitting between them. This CDR3 region has 13 residues. Germline V CDR1 and CDR2: SGHRS, YFSETQ. CDR3 nucleotides: TGCGCCAGCAGCTTGGATCGGATAACTGAAGCTTTCTTT. Protein sequence: CASSLDRITEAFF. Looking up the rest from reference TRBV5-1 and TRBJ1-1 gives the full variable domain: KAGVTQTPRYLIKTRGQQVTLSCSPISGHRSVSWYQQTPGQGLQFLFEYFSETQRNKGNFPGRFSGRQFSNSRSEMNVSTLELGDSALYLCASSLDRITEAFFGQGTRLTVV.

V is TRBV19 and J is TRBJ1-1; weak D call: TRBD1 (5 bases). Trimming cost V 3 bases and J 2 bases, with 19 bases left between them. The length of the CDR3 is 17 residues. The V gene's germline CDR1 is LNHDA and CDR2 SQIVND (reference sequence). The CDR3 nucleotides are TGTGCCAGTAGTATTAGATGGGGGTCCGGATCAAACACTGAAGCTTTCTTT. This codes for CASSIRWGSGSNTEAFF.

This clone showed up just once. This chain links TRBV7-9 with TRBJ2-2; D not certain. CDR3 length: 12 amino acids. Germline V CDR1 and CDR2: SEHNR, FQNEAQ (reference sequence). Trimming removed 1 base at V and 6 bases at J, with 3 bases between. This CDR3 reads CASSLGSGELFF. The DNA of the CDR3 is TGTGCCAGCAGCTTAGGGTCCGGGGAGCTGTTTTTT.

V is TRBV30 and J is TRBJ2-3; the D is unclear. Germline CDR1 reads GTSNPN; CDR2 reads SVGIG (reference sequence). The ends were cut back, 5 bases at V and 6 bases at J, with 6 bases in the middle. CDR3 length equals 10 residues. This chain's CDR3 is CAWQRDTQYF. The CDR3 DNA is TGTGCCTGGCAACGGGATACGCAGTATTTT.

The chain joins TRBV7-9 to TRBJ2-1; 7 bases fit TRBD1. The CDR3 totals 14 residues. In germline, CDR1 is SEHNR, CDR2 FQNEAQ (reference sequence). V was clipped by 6 bases and J by 12 bases; unmatched bases: 14. CDR3 region: CASSHPTGAAVQFF. CDR3 sequence (DNA): TGTGCCAGCAGTCACCCTACAGGGGCGGCCGTGCAGTTCTTC.

This clone was seen more than once but under ten times. J is TRBJ1-6 and V is TRBV18; a weak D match, TRBD1 (6 bases). The CDR3 is 14 amino acids. Looked up from germline, CDR1 is KGHSH and CDR2 is LQKENI. Trimming removed 6 bases from V and 7 bases from J, with 13 bases in between. DNA for the CDR3: TGTGCCAGCTCCAACAGTGGGGGCAATTCACCCCTCCACTTT. It encodes CASSNSGGNSPLHF. The whole variable domain, filled in from reference TRBV18 and TRBJ1-6, reads NAGVMQNPRHLVRRRGQEARLRCSPMKGHSHVYWYRQLPEEGLKFMVYLQKENIIDESGMPKERFSAEFPKEGPSILRIQQVVRGDSAAYFCASSNSGGNSPLHFGNGTRLTVT.

This chain joins TRBV6-4 and TRBJ2-6; 10 nucleotides align to TRBD2. The germline CDR1 and CDR2 sequences are MRHNA and SNTAGT. The V gene end was trimmed by 4 bases and the J gene end by 0 bases; junction bases not matched to a gene: 3. The CDR3 is 17 amino acids. The CDR3 region has the DNA TGTGCCAGCAGTGTAGCGGGAGGCCTCTCTGGGGCCAACGTCCTGACTTTC. Its protein product is CASSVAGGLSGANVLTF.

The genes are TRBV19 and TRBJ1-1, with D maybe TRBD1 (5 bases). In germline, CDR1 is LNHDA, CDR2 SQIVND (reference sequence). V gave up 3 bases and J gave up 3 bases, with 11 bases separating them. The CDR3 is 14 residues long. The CDR3 protein is CASSMGGTYTEAFF. CDR3 bases: TGTGCCAGTAGTATGGGGGGGACTTACACTGAAGCTTTCTTT. Full variable domain (outside the CDR3, taken from reference TRBV19 and TRBJ1-1): DGGITQSPKYLFRKEGQNVTLSCEQNLNHDAMYWYRQDPGQGLRLIYYSQIVNDFQKGDIAEGYSVSREKKESFPLTVTSAQKNPTAFYLCASSMGGTYTEAFFGQGTRLTVV.

The V call is TRBV18, the J call TRBJ1-4, with 8 bases aligning to TRBD1. V lost 4 bases to trimming and J lost 8 bases; unmatched junction nucleotides: 9. CDR3 length: 15 amino acids. The germline CDR1 and CDR2 sequences are KGHSH and LQKENI. CDR3 DNA: TGTGCCAGCTCACTCCTGACAGGGGAGAGCGAAAAACTGTTTTTT. It specifies CASSLLTGESEKLFF.

The chain links TRBV6-4 to TRBJ2-1, with 9 bases lining up with TRBD2. The CDR3 totals 15 residues. V dropped 8 bases and J dropped 5; count of bases not matched to a gene: 10. Germline CDR1 and CDR2: MRHNA and SNTAGT. CDR3 residues: CASRLQPSGNNEQFF. Written as DNA, the CDR3 is TGTGCCAGCCGCCTCCAGCCTAGCGGGAACAATGAGCAGTTCTTC.

This chain joins TRBV27 and TRBJ2-3; weak D call: TRBD2 (7 bases). From germline, CDR1 is MNHEY and CDR2 SMNVEV (reference sequence). The CDR3 length is 15 residues. V was trimmed by 3 bases and J by 4 bases, leaving 14 bases between them. The CDR3 coding sequence is TGTGCCAGCAGTTTTTTGGGGGGGCGCTCAGATACGCAGTATTTT. This codes for CASSFLGGRSDTQYF.

V usage is TRBV5-1 and J usage is TRBJ1-4; D possibly corresponds to TRBD1 (5 bases). V shed 4 bases and J shed 6 bases, with 13 bases lying between them. This CDR3 has 14 residues. Germline values: CDR1 SGHRS, CDR2 YFSETQ. This CDR3 is CASSNGGVDEKLFF. For the CDR3, the DNA is TGCGCCAGCAGCAATGGGGGGGTTGATGAAAAACTGTTTTTT.

This clone was seen only once. The chain has TRBV7-8 and TRBJ2-7; D unresolved. Germline V gene lookup returns CDR1 SGHVS and CDR2 FQNEAQ. This CDR3 is 15 amino acids long. The germline V and J ends were trimmed by 5 bases and 0 bases, with 14 bases remaining between them. CDR3 sequence reads: CASSRVGQFSYEQYF. The DNA of the CDR3 is TGTGCCAGCAGCCGCGTCGGGCAGTTCTCCTACGAGCAGTACTTC.

The gene calls are TRBV5-5 and TRBJ1-3; D is ambiguous. Deletions cut 1 base from V and 2 bases from J, with 7 bases between. Per germline, CDR1 SGHKS and CDR2 YYEKEE (reference sequence). The CDR3 length is 14 residues. DNA of the CDR3: TGTGCCAGCAGCTTGTCCGGCGCTGGAAACACCATATATTTT. This encodes CASSLSGAGNTIYF. The full variable domain, rest sourced from reference TRBV5-5 and TRBJ1-3, is DAGVTQSPTHLIKTRGQQVTLRCSPISGHKSVSWYQQVLGQGPQFIFQYYEKEERGRGNFPDRFSARQFPNYSSELNVNALLLGDSALYLCASSLSGAGNTIYFGEGSWLTVV.

This rearrangement joins TRBV2 to TRBJ2-2; 14 nucleotides agree with TRBD2. CDR1 and CDR2 (germline): SNHLY, FYNNEI. The CDR3 covers 20 residues. Trimming at V came to 6 bases and at J to 4 bases, leaving 16 bases not matched to a gene. The CDR3 protein is CASSAHPGLAGEGFTGELFF. The CDR3 DNA sequence: TGTGCCAGCAGCGCGCATCCGGGACTAGCGGGAGAGGGTTTCACCGGGGAGCTGTTTTTT.

Only one count was recorded for this clone. The J gene is TRBJ2-3, the V gene TRBV29-1, with D unclear. Between the trimmed V and J ends, which lost 2 bases and 1 base, there was a span of 7 bases. The CDR3 consists of 13 residues. The V gene's germline CDR1 is SQVTM and CDR2 ANQGSEA. The CDR3 region is CSVEQHGTDTQYF. DNA of the CDR3: TGCAGCGTTGAACAGCACGGCACAGATACGCAGTATTTT.

On this clone: One end of the junction does not line up with germline, which may come from a read error. V gene TRBV15 combines with J gene TRBJ1-2; D gene unclear. The CDR3 covers 14 residues. Germline CDR1 is LNHNV and CDR2 is YYDKDF (reference sequence). This CDR3 is CATSGERRNYGYTF. In nucleotides, the CDR3 is TGTGCCACCAGCGGAGAGCGGCGAAACTATGGCTACACCTTC.

In its sample, this clone was seen a few times. The chain uses TRBV4-2 and TRBJ1-1; TRBD1 aligns across 8 bases. From germline, CDR1 is LGHNA and CDR2 YNFKEQ. V lost 9 bases to trimming and J lost 4 bases; unmatched junction nucleotides: 7. The CDR3 covers 13 residues. CDR3: CASSTTGGTEAFF. The CDR3 DNA reads TGTGCCAGTTCCACCACAGGGGGCACTGAAGCTTTCTTT.

This clone was seen only once. The rearrangement joins TRBV9 to TRBJ1-4, with D possibly being TRBD1 (5 bases). V lost 7 bases, J lost 7 bases, and 23 bases lay in between. CDR1 is SGDLS, CDR2 YYNGEE, per germline. CDR3 length: 16 amino acids. CDR3 nucleotide sequence: TGTGCCAGCTCCTCTCCCGGTGGATCGAGGGGTGAAAAACTGTTTTTT. This gives the protein CASSSPGGSRGEKLFF.

The V call is TRBV6-1, the J call TRBJ1-5; 8 bases fit TRBD1. Germline V lookup: CDR1 MNHNS, CDR2 SASEGT. With V trimmed by 2 bases and J by 7 bases, 4 bases remained unmatched. The CDR3 runs 14 residues. The CDR3 is CASSERTGRQPQHF. The CDR3 DNA follows: TGTGCCAGCAGTGAACGGACAGGGAGGCAGCCCCAGCATTTT.

This clone was recorded once. This chain joins TRBV7-2 and TRBJ2-7; 8 bases align to TRBD2. In germline, CDR1 is SGHTA, CDR2 FQGNSA. The CDR3 has 15 residues. The junction had 9 bases not matched to a gene; V was cut back by 5 bases and J by 3 bases. The DNA of the CDR3 is TGTGCCAGCAGCCCAACGGGACTAGGAGGCTACGAGCAGTACTTC. It yields the protein CASSPTGLGGYEQYF.

The chain couples TRBV5-6 to TRBJ1-2; 9 nucleotides align to TRBD1. The CDR3 has 14 residues. V shed 0 bases, J shed 7 bases, and the junction held 4 bases outside the gene matches. Germline V CDR1 and CDR2: SGHDT, YYEEEE. DNA for the CDR3: TGTGCCAGCAGCTTGGGGGACAGGGCGTTTGGCTACACCTTC. It codes for CASSLGDRAFGYTF.